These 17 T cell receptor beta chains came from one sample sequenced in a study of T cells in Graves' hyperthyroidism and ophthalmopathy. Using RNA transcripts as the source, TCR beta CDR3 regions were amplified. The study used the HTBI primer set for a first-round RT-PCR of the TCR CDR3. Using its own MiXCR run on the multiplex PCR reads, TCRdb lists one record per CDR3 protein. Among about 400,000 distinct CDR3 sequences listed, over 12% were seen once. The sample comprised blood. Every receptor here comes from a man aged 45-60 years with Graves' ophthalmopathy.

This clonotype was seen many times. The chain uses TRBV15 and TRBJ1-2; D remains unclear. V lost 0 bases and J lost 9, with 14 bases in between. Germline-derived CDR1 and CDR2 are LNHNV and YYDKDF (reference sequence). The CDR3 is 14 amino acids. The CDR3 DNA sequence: TGTGCCACCAGCAGAGATCGGGTCTCTCAGAGCTACACCTTC. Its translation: CATSRDRVSQSYTF.

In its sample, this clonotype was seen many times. This chain's CDR3 is CARRTSGSGETQYF. CDR3 sequence (DNA): TGTGCCCGGCGGACTAGCGGAAGCGGTGAGACCCAGTACTTC. The chain recombines TRBV30 with TRBJ2-5; 10 bases are a match to TRBD2. With V trimmed by 8 bases and J by 5 bases, 11 bases remained unmatched. The V gene's germline CDR1 is GTSNPN and CDR2 SVGIG (reference sequence). This CDR3 is built from 14 residues.

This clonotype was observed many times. CDR3 in DNA: TGTGCCAGCAGAAAACAAGACAGTTACACTGAAGCTTTCTTT. This encodes CASRKQDSYTEAFF. The chain carries TRBV27 and TRBJ1-1, with D perhaps matching TRBD1 (5 bases). The V end lost 6 bases, the J end lost 3 bases, and 14 bases lay between the germline ends. The CDR3 extends over 14 amino acids. Germline loops: CDR1 MNHEY, CDR2 SMNVEV (reference sequence).

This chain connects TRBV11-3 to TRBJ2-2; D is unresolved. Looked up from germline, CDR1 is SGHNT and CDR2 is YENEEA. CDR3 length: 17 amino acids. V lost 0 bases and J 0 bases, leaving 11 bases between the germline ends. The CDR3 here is CASSLDQTLANTGELFF. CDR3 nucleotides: TGTGCCAGCAGCTTAGATCAAACCCTAGCGAACACCGGGGAGCTGTTTTTT.

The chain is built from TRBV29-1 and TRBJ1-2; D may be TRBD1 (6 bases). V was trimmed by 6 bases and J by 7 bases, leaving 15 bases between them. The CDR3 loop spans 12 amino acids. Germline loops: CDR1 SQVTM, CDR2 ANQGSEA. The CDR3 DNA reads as TGCAGCGTCGATAGGGGGATAGGTGGCTACACCTTC. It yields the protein CSVDRGIGGYTF.

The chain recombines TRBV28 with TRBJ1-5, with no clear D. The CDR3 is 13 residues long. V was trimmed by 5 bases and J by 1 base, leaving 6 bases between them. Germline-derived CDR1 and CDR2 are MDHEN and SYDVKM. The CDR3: CASSPPSNQPQHF. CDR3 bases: TGTGCCAGCAGTCCCCCGAGCAATCAGCCCCAGCATTTT.

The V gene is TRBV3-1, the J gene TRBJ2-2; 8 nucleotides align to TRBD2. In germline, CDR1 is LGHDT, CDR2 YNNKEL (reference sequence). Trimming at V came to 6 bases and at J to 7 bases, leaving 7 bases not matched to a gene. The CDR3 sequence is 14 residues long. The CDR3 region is CASRKAGAGGELFF. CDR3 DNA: TGTGCCAGCAGGAAAGCGGGGGCGGGCGGGGAGCTGTTTTTT.

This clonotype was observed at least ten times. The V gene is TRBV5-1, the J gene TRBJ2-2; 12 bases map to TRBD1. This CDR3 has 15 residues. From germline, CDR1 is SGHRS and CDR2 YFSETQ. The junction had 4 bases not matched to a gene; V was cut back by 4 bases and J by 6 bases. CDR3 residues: CASSKGTGGPGELFF. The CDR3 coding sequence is TGCGCCAGCAGCAAGGGGACAGGGGGCCCCGGGGAGCTGTTTTTT.

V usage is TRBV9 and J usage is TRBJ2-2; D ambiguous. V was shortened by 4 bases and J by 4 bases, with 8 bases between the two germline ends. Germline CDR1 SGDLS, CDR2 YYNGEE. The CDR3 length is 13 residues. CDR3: CASSPQFTGELFF. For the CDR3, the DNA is TGTGCCAGCAGCCCGCAGTTCACCGGGGAGCTGTTTTTT.

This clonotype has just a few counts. The CDR3 DNA reads TGCAGTGCTATGATCGGACAGGGGTTCTATGAGCAGTTCTTC. Its protein product is CSAMIGQGFYEQFF. The gene calls are TRBV20-1 and TRBJ2-1, with 9 nucleotides matching TRBD1. The CDR3 length is 14 residues. Germline lookup yields CDR1 DFQATT and CDR2 SNEGSKA (reference sequence). V trimming: 4 bases; J trimming: 8 bases; junction bases outside the gene matches: 9.

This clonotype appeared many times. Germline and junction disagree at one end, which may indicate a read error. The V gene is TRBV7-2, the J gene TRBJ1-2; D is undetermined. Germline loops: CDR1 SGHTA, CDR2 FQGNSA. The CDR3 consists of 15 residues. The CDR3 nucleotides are TGTGCCAGCAGCATAGCCTCCCGTAGTAACTATGGCTACACCTTC. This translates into CASSIASRSNYGYTF.

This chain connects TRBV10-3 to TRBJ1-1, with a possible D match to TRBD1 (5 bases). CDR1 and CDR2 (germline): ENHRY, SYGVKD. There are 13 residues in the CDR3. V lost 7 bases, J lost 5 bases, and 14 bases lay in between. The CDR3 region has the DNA TGTGCCATCACAACTGGGGGGGGGACTGAAGCTTTCTTT. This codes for CAITTGGGTEAFF.

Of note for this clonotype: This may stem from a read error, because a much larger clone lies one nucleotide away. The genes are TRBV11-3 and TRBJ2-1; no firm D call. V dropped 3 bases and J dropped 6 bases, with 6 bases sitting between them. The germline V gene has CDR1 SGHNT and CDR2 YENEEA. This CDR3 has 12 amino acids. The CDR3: CASSLIGNEQFF. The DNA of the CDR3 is TGTGCCAGCAGCTTGATAGGCAATGAGCAGTTCTTC.

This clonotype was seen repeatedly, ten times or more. Here the CDR3 reads CASSQDSVRNNEQFF. The CDR3 DNA reads TGCGCCAGCAGCCAAGACTCAGTCAGAAACAATGAGCAGTTCTTC. The chain carries TRBV4-1 and TRBJ2-1; the D is unclear. This CDR3 region has 15 residues. Germline loops: CDR1 MGHRA, CDR2 YSYEKL. The ends were cut back, 0 bases at V and 5 bases at J, with 11 bases in the middle.

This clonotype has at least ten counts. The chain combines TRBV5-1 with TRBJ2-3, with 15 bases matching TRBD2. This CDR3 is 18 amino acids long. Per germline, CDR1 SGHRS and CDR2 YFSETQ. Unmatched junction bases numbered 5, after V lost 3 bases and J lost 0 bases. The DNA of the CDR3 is TGCGCCAGCAGCTCAGGACTAGCGGGAGGGATTAGCACAGATACGCAGTATTTT. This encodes CASSSGLAGGISTDTQYF.

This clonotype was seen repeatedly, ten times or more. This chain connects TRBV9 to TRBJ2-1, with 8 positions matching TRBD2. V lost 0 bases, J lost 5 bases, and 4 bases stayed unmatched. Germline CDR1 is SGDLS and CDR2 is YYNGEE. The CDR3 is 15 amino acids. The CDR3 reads CASSVAGGPNNEQFF. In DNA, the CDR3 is TGTGCCAGCAGCGTAGCGGGAGGGCCCAACAATGAGCAGTTCTTC.

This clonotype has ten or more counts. The CDR3 loop is CSVTGGYEQYF. CDR3 sequence (DNA): TGCAGCGTTACAGGGGGCTACGAGCAGTACTTC. The chain combines TRBV29-1 with TRBJ2-7; TRBD1 matches 8 bases. The V gene's germline CDR1 is SQVTM and CDR2 ANQGSEA. CDR3 length equals 11 residues. With V trimmed by 5 bases and J by 3 bases, 0 bases remained unmatched.